The 30 T cell receptor beta chains reported below all come from one sample, sequenced in a study of CD8+ T cells in alopecia areata (dated by TCRdb to 2016 to 2019). Libraries were built with the immunoSEQ multiplex PCR assay. For TCR sequencing, RNA was extracted from every sample and reverse transcribed into cDNA to serve as template. The table was pulled from immuneACCESS by TCRdb, which kept in-frame rearrangements only. Such tables lose some clones; where checked, under half of the loss comes from unresolved V genes, and the rest has no known cause. The sample data list 150,000 or so clones, and approximately 45% of these were observed just once. Together, the top ten hold approximately 6.8% of the sample. Sequencing input: CD4+ T cells sorted from blood. The receptors shown here come from a human donor with alopecia areata.

The V and J genes are TRBV7-9 and TRBJ2-1; TRBD1 matches at 8 bases. CDR1 is SEHNR, CDR2 FQNEAQ, per germline (reference sequence). The V segment lost 1 base and the J segment 5 bases; nucleotides outside the gene matches: 4. The CDR3 has 15 amino acids. The CDR3 reads CASSLVRGLNNEQFF. In DNA, the CDR3 is TGTGCCAGCAGCTTAGTCAGGGGGCTCAACAATGAGCAGTTCTTC.

The chain combines TRBV6-5 with TRBJ2-3, with no clear D. With 5 bases removed from V and 0 bases from J, the gap between germline ends came to 12 bases. The CDR3 is 15 amino acids. Germline V gene sequence: CDR1 MNHEY, CDR2 SVGAGI. The CDR3 DNA reads TGTGCCAGCAGTCGCTCTTTCTCTAGCACAGATACGCAGTATTTT. This gives the protein CASSRSFSSTDTQYF.

This clone showed up just a few times. V is TRBV7-5 and J is TRBJ2-7. TRBV7-5 represents a pseudogene. The CDR3 has 13 residues. CDR3 sequence: CASSLDRQGGRYF. The CDR3 DNA reads as TGTGCCAGCAGCTTAGACCGACAGGGAGGGCGGTACTTC.

This chain uses TRBV4-1 with TRBJ2-7, with TRBD2 matching over 15 bases. The germline CDR1 and CDR2 sequences are MGHRA and YSYEKL. CDR3 length: 16 amino acids. V was pared by 4 bases and J by 5 bases, with 6 bases of the junction left unmatched. CDR3 sequence reads: CASSPRTSGREHEQYF. The DNA for the CDR3 is TGCGCCAGCAGCCCTCGGACTAGCGGGAGGGAACACGAGCAGTACTTC.

The chain is built from TRBV30 and TRBJ2-7; no firm D call. CDR1 and CDR2 (germline): GTSNPN, SVGIG (reference sequence). Trimming cost V 8 bases and J 4 bases, with 18 bases left between them. This CDR3 is built from 13 residues. CDR3 bases: TGTGCCGCATCCTCCGTCGGGCCATACGAGCAGTACTTC. It codes for CAASSVGPYEQYF.

This clone has just a few counts. The chain uses TRBV28 and TRBJ1-1, with D possibly matching TRBD1 (6 bases). CDR1 and CDR2 from the germline V gene are MDHEN and SYDVKM. The V end lost 8 bases, the J end lost 2 bases, and 9 bases lay between the germline ends. CDR3 size: 12 residues. The CDR3 DNA reads TGTGCCAGCCGCAGGGGAAACACTGAAGCTTTCTTT. Translation gives CASRRGNTEAFF. Full variable domain (outside the CDR3, taken from reference TRBV28 and TRBJ1-1): DVKVTQSSRYLVKRTGEKVFLECVQDMDHENMFWYRQDPGLGLRLIYFSYDVKMKEKGDIPEGYSVSREKKERFSLILESASTNQTSMYLCASRRGNTEAFFGQGTRLTVV.

At least ten counts were recorded for this clone. The chain is built from TRBV5-1 and TRBJ1-1, with D possibly TRBD1 on 6 matching bases. V lost 0 bases and J lost 5, with 11 bases in between. Germline assignment: CDR1 SGHRS and CDR2 YFSETQ. CDR3 length: 14 amino acids. The chain's CDR3 is CASSLDRVGTEAFF. CDR3 coding DNA: TGCGCCAGCAGCTTGGACAGGGTTGGTACTGAAGCTTTCTTT.

The chain carries TRBV20-1 and TRBJ2-5, with D hard to call. Between the trimmed V and J ends, which lost 7 bases and 5 bases, there was a span of 5 bases. The CDR3 is made up of 9 amino acids. Germline V gives CDR1 DFQATT, CDR2 SNEGSKA (reference sequence). In DNA, the CDR3 is TGCAGTGTCGGGGAGACCCAGTACTTC. Its translation: CSVGETQYF.

The chain combines TRBV5-1 with TRBJ2-5; TRBD2 aligns across 7 bases. The J segment lost 0 bases and the V segment lost 5 bases, leaving 10 bases of the junction unmatched. From germline, CDR1 is SGHRS and CDR2 YFSETQ. The CDR3 runs to 16 residues. The DNA of the CDR3 is TGCGCCAGCAGGACCTCGGGAGGAAGCCACCAAGAGACCCAGTACTTC. Translation: CASRTSGGSHQETQYF.

V gene TRBV6-5 combines with J gene TRBJ1-5; D is uncertain. The CDR3 consists of 14 residues. The V gene lost 4 bases and the J gene lost 2 bases, with 9 bases spanning the gap. Germline V gives CDR1 MNHEY, CDR2 SVGAGI. The CDR3 loop is CASSLDGGNQPQHF. CDR3 nucleotides: TGTGCCAGCAGTTTGGACGGGGGCAATCAGCCCCAGCATTTT.

This rearrangement joins TRBV9 to TRBJ1-2; TRBD1 might be the D (5 bases). The CDR3 contains 16 residues. With 0 bases removed from V and 4 bases from J, the gap between germline ends came to 16 bases. CDR1 is SGDLS, CDR2 YYNGEE, per germline. Here the CDR3 reads CASSVGPRAESYGYTF. The DNA for the CDR3 is TGTGCCAGCAGCGTAGGGCCCAGGGCGGAAAGCTATGGCTACACCTTC.

CDR3 nucleotide sequence: TGCAGCGTTCTTGCTTCAGCTGAAGCTTTCTTT. Protein product: CSVLASAEAFF. This chain uses TRBV29-1 with TRBJ1-1; D call uncertain. The germline V gene has CDR1 SQVTM and CDR2 ANQGSEA. V was clipped by 5 bases and J by 6 bases, with 10 bases between them. There are 11 residues in the CDR3.

The V call is TRBV30, the J call TRBJ1-5; 10 bases align to TRBD1. Germline V gene data show CDR1 as GTSNPN and CDR2 as SVGIG (reference sequence). V gave up 5 bases and J gave up 9 bases; unmatched junction bases: 10. This CDR3 comprises 14 residues. CDR3 bases: TGTGCCTGGGGACCCGGGACAGGGGTTTGGCCCCAGCATTTT. This codes for CAWGPGTGVWPQHF.

This clone is a singleton in its sample. The chain recombines TRBV28 with TRBJ1-2; D possibly corresponds to TRBD1 (6 bases). The CDR3 has 15 amino acids. Germline V gene sequence: CDR1 MDHEN, CDR2 SYDVKM. The V and J ends lost 5 bases and 3 bases respectively, with 16 bases between them. CDR3 in amino acids: CASSPRGRGDYGYTF. The CDR3 bases are TGTGCCAGCAGTCCCAGGGGAAGGGGGGACTATGGCTACACCTTC.

The genes are TRBV4-1 and TRBJ2-2; 7 bases agree with TRBD2. Per the germline V gene, CDR1 is MGHRA and CDR2 is YSYEKL. This CDR3 is 16 amino acids long. Unmatched junction bases numbered 2, after V lost 0 bases and J lost 1 base. CDR3 nucleotide sequence: TGCGCCAGCAGCCAAGAGCTAGCGGTGAACACCGGGGAGCTGTTTTTT. Translation gives CASSQELAVNTGELFF.

This clone was counted a single time. This chain joins TRBV29-1 and TRBJ2-3; D unresolved. This CDR3 has 12 residues. The germline V gene encodes CDR1 SQVTM and CDR2 ANQGSEA. V was trimmed by 3 bases and J by 3 bases, leaving 7 bases between them. CDR3 bases: TGCAGCGTTGAGCAGACTACAGATACGCAGTATTTT. This gives the protein CSVEQTTDTQYF.

The J gene is TRBJ2-2, the V gene TRBV5-1; D gene unclear. The V gene lost 4 bases and the J gene lost 5 bases, with 9 bases spanning the gap. The CDR3 runs to 13 residues. Germline V gives CDR1 SGHRS, CDR2 YFSETQ. CDR3 DNA sequence: TGCGCCAGCAGCCCACAGTTGACCGGGGAGCTGTTTTTT. Translation gives CASSPQLTGELFF.

DNA of the CDR3: TGTGCCAGCAGTGAAGCGCTGGGTTCCAATGAGCAGTTCTTC. It yields the protein CASSEALGSNEQFF. This rearrangement joins TRBV6-1 to TRBJ2-1, with no clear D. The CDR3 loop spans 14 amino acids. Germline V gives CDR1 MNHNS, CDR2 SASEGT. V was shortened by 0 bases and J by 6 bases, with 9 bases between the two germline ends.

This sequence joins TRBV11-3 and TRBJ1-1; the D is unclear. Trimming removed 5 bases at V and 8 bases at J, with 12 bases between. Looked up from germline, CDR1 is SGHNT and CDR2 is YENEEA. The CDR3 length is 12 residues. Here the CDR3 reads CASSPPGREAFF. The CDR3 region has the DNA TGTGCCAGCAGCCCCCCAGGACGGGAAGCTTTCTTT.

This clone was counted a few times. The chain joins TRBV5-1 to TRBJ2-1, with TRBD2 matching 10 bases. CDR3 length equals 14 residues. The V gene end was trimmed by 4 bases and the J gene end by 8 bases; junction bases not matched to a gene: 6. CDR1 is SGHRS, CDR2 YFSETQ, per germline. The CDR3, as DNA: TGCGCCAGCAGCCCTAGCGGGAGCGTGGATGAGCAGTTCTTC. Protein product: CASSPSGSVDEQFF.

The V call is TRBV29-1, the J call TRBJ2-7, with D hard to call. The CDR3 has 14 amino acids. Germline values: CDR1 SQVTM, CDR2 ANQGSEA. Trimming left V 3 bases short and J 0 bases short, with 12 bases between. The CDR3 sequence is CSVEVSLSSYEQYF. The CDR3 DNA reads TGCAGCGTTGAGGTCTCCCTGAGCTCCTACGAGCAGTACTTC.

V gene TRBV6-6 combines with J gene TRBJ2-1; 9 nucleotides line up with TRBD1. CDR1 and CDR2 (germline): MNHNY, SVGAGI (reference sequence). The CDR3 has 14 residues. Trimming cost V 6 bases and J 9 bases; bases outside gene matches: 9. The CDR3 is CASRPPGQGGEQFF. The CDR3 DNA follows: TGTGCCAGCAGACCTCCGGGACAGGGAGGTGAGCAGTTCTTC.

V gene TRBV9 combines with J gene TRBJ2-7, with TRBD1 matching over 10 bases. This CDR3 contains 14 residues. The germline V gene has CDR1 SGDLS and CDR2 YYNGEE. V was pared by 5 bases and J by 6 bases, with 8 bases of the junction left unmatched. The chain's CDR3 is CASSPAGTGVEQYF. The CDR3 DNA reads as TGTGCCAGCAGTCCAGCCGGGACAGGGGTCGAGCAGTACTTC. Filled out from reference TRBV9 and TRBJ2-7, the complete variable domain reads DSGVTQTPKHLITATGQRVTLRCSPRSGDLSVYWYQQSLDQGLQFLIQYYNGEERAKGNILERFSAQQFPDLHSELNLSSLELGDSALYFCASSPAGTGVEQYFGPGTRLTVT.

V is TRBV5-1 and J is TRBJ2-1; a weak D match, TRBD2 (6 bases). The CDR3 extends over 15 amino acids. CDR1 is SGHRS and CDR2 is YFSETQ in the germline V gene. V lost 0 bases to trimming and J lost 10 bases, with 17 bases between them. For the CDR3, the DNA is TGCGCCAGCAGCTTGGGGTCGGGAGCTGGAGACGAGCAGTTCTTC. Protein product: CASSLGSGAGDEQFF. Filled out from reference TRBV5-1 and TRBJ2-1, the complete variable domain reads KAGVTQTPRYLIKTRGQQVTLSCSPISGHRSVSWYQQTPGQGLQFLFEYFSETQRNKGNFPGRFSGRQFSNSRSEMNVSTLELGDSALYLCASSLGSGAGDEQFFGPGTRLTVL.

This clone occurred a few times. V and J are TRBV19 and TRBJ2-2, with D hard to call. Trimming left V 7 bases short and J 3 bases short, with 6 bases between. Germline lookup yields CDR1 LNHDA and CDR2 SQIVND (reference sequence). This CDR3 region has 12 residues. For the CDR3, the DNA is TGTGCCAGTATACAGTACACCGGGGAGCTGTTTTTT. It encodes CASIQYTGELFF.

The V call is TRBV9, the J call TRBJ2-7, with TRBD2 matching over 7 bases. Looked up from germline, CDR1 is SGDLS and CDR2 is YYNGEE. The CDR3 consists of 12 residues. V lost 7 bases and J lost 3; bases outside the gene matches: 4. The CDR3 sequence is CASGRESYEQYF. The CDR3 DNA is TGTGCCAGCGGGAGGGAAAGCTACGAGCAGTACTTC.

The chain has TRBV2 and TRBJ2-5; perhaps TRBD2 as D (6 bases). The germline CDR1 and CDR2 sequences are SNHLY and FYNNEI. This CDR3 is 14 amino acids long. Deletions cut 5 bases from V and 5 bases from J, with 15 bases between. In nucleotides, the CDR3 is TGTGCCAGCAGTCTCGGCGGGGAGGCGGAGACCCAGTACTTC. The encoded protein is CASSLGGEAETQYF.

The chain links TRBV18 to TRBJ2-5; D is unclear. Looked up from germline, CDR1 is KGHSH and CDR2 is LQKENI. Trimming took off 5 bases at V and 1 base at J, with 2 bases between the two ends. The CDR3 has 11 amino acids. CDR3 sequence reads: CASSVQETQYF. In DNA, the CDR3 is TGTGCCAGCTCAGTCCAAGAGACCCAGTACTTC.

The chain employs TRBV7-2 and TRBJ2-1, with unresolved D. CDR1 SGHTA and CDR2 FQGNSA come from the germline V gene. V was pared by 5 bases and J by 1 base, with 12 bases between. The CDR3 has 15 amino acids. The CDR3 sequence: CASSHGPGSYNEQFF. CDR3 in DNA: TGTGCCAGCAGCCATGGACCTGGATCCTACAATGAGCAGTTCTTC.

The chain joins TRBV4-1 to TRBJ2-7; 11 bases match TRBD2. From germline, CDR1 is MGHRA and CDR2 YSYEKL. V trimming: 6 bases; J trimming: 5 bases; junction bases outside the gene matches: 9. This CDR3 comprises 15 residues. The CDR3 nucleotides are TGCGCCAGCAGAAGCCTGACTAGCGGGAAGCACGAGCAGTACTTC. Translating it yields CASRSLTSGKHEQYF.